This TCR beta chain was retrieved from a study of cytomegalovirus exposure and HLA in healthy donors. This clone showed up just once. The PCR employed 60 Vbeta primers together with 13 Jbeta primers. Generated by immunoSEQ multiplex PCR, the TCRdb table keeps only in-frame clones and is missing some. Among under 200,000 clones listed, around 80% were seen once. Germline CDR1 is SGHNT and CDR2 is YYREEE (reference sequence). The CDR3 is 17 amino acids. The V end was cut by 4 bases, the J end by 3 bases, with 21 bases between. The receptor's source is a woman aged 45-65 years in good health and CMV-seropositive. The sequencing input was PBMCs. V gene TRBV5-4 combines with J gene TRBJ2-3; TRBD1 might be the D (6 bases). For the CDR3, the DNA is TGTGCCAGCAGCCCCCTAACCATAGGGGGTTGGACAGATACGCAGTATTTT. Protein sequence: CASSPLTIGGWTDTQYF.